The rows below give T cell receptor beta chains drawn from one sample of a study of blood T cells in healthy people across ages. TCRdb re-called the 5' RACE reads with MiXCR, one entry per CDR3 protein. This table holds some 920,000 distinct CDR3 sequences, 45% to 60% found once. Material for sequencing was blood. These receptors originate from a woman aged 60-70 years in good health. Each CDR3 is given with its conserved first and last residue.

j_gene	v_gene	CDR3aa
TRBJ2-5	TRBV9	CASSVGARSSQETQYF
TRBJ1-5	TRBV27	CASSWAGGGNQPQHF
TRBJ2-1	TRBV28	CASSLGGAEQFF
TRBJ2-7	TRBV6-4	CASSDSGVWGPDRVGQISSYEQYF
TRBJ1-2	TRBV29-1	CSVERGTYGYTF
TRBJ2-4	TRBV6-2/TRBV6-3	CASTGVLAGGPVAKNIQYF
TRBJ1-6	TRBV20-1	CSARAWGGSPLHF
TRBJ2-1	TRBV3-1	CASSRRTSGVNRNEQFF
TRBJ2-5	TRBV20-1	CSASRQVRETQYF
TRBJ1-6	TRBV9	CASSETSYHNSPLHF
TRBJ2-1	TRBV4-1	CAGSQRDGGEEQFF
TRBJ2-1	TRBV15	CATSRDHSTGRNEQFF
TRBJ2-1	TRBV7-9	CASGVGLGNEQFF
TRBJ1-5	TRBV12-3/TRBV12-4	CASGQEGNQPQHF
.	TRBV10-3	CAISEPGLAGGSDPYEQYF
TRBJ2-4	TRBV27	CASSPRSEGVPREQYF
TRBJ2-5	TRBV20-1	CSAADEGYGFQETQYF
TRBJ2-3	TRBV12-3/TRBV12-4	CASSSGQLIRTDTQYF
TRBJ2-7	TRBV27	CASRLHRGEQYF
TRBJ2-7	TRBV30	CAGSRQGYEQYF
TRBJ2-5	TRBV12-5	CASALMSETQYF
TRBJ2-2	TRBV7-9	CASTKGAANTGELFF
TRBJ1-2	TRBV11-2	CASSSGTGRYGYTF
TRBJ2-1	TRBV7-8	CASSLLGTGVYDEQFF
TRBJ1-2	TRBV18	CASSPTGNDSGYTF
TRBJ1-2	TRBV6-2/TRBV6-3	CASSYPGQSYGYTF
TRBJ1-6	TRBV7-2	CASNQGSVDSPLHF
TRBJ2-3	TRBV20-1	CSARGVTDTQYF
TRBJ1-2	TRBV4-2	CASSQDWGGPGYTF
TRBJ2-1	TRBV6-2/TRBV6-3	CASSYLEGLYNEQFF
TRBJ2-3	TRBV5-1	CASSLRTGSTDTQYF
TRBJ2-1	TRBV29-1	CNTGDEQFF
TRBJ2-7	TRBV7-8	CASTWDRSSYEQYF
.	TRBV11-2	CASSLKTLYEQYF
TRBJ2-7	TRBV5-1	CASSLGSENEQYF
TRBJ2-1	TRBV20-1	CGARATGGAFEQFF